These 23 T cell receptor beta chains originate from one sample sequenced in a study of Graves' ophthalmopathy and Graves' hyperthyroidism. Scientists amplified the TCR beta CDR3 regions from RNA transcripts. HTBI primers were used in a first-round RT-PCR, which preceded a second-round multiplex PCR. One entry per CDR3 protein results from TCRdb running MiXCR on the multiplex PCR reads. The sample records hundreds of thousands of distinct CDR3 sequences, about 41% being singletons. The specimen was peripheral blood. The receptors stem from an adult man with Graves' ophthalmopathy.

Of note for this clonotype: A single base separates this from a much larger clone, so it may be a read error. The genes are TRBV20-1 and TRBJ1-5; 7 nucleotides line up with TRBD1. The length of the CDR3 is 17 residues. Germline CDR1 reads DFQATT; CDR2 reads SNEGSKA (reference sequence). CDR3 region: CIAALGQASRSNQPQHF. The CDR3 nucleotides are TGCATTGCGGCCCTCGGACAGGCCTCGAGGAGCAATCAGCCCCAGCATTTT.

V and J are TRBV10-3 and TRBJ2-7; D is possibly TRBD2 (6 bases). The ends were cut back, 2 bases at V and 3 bases at J, with 11 bases in the middle. The CDR3 totals 14 residues. Germline V gene lookup returns CDR1 ENHRY and CDR2 SYGVKD. The CDR3 DNA follows: TGTGCCATCAGTGAGGGTGGAGGGAACTACGAGCAGTACTTC. Its protein is CAISEGGGNYEQYF.

This clonotype was seen at least ten times. V usage is TRBV19 and J usage is TRBJ1-4, with TRBD1 matching 9 bases. The CDR3 contains 15 residues. The germline gives CDR1 LNHDA, CDR2 SQIVND (reference sequence). The junction had 9 bases not matched to a gene; V was cut back by 5 bases and J by 8 bases. The chain's CDR3 is CASSLHRGLSEKLFF. The CDR3 region has the DNA TGTGCCAGTAGTCTCCACAGGGGGCTAAGCGAAAAACTGTTTTTT. Filled out from reference TRBV19 and TRBJ1-4, the complete variable domain reads DGGITQSPKYLFRKEGQNVTLSCEQNLNHDAMYWYRQDPGQGLRLIYYSQIVNDFQKGDIAEGYSVSREKKESFPLTVTSAQKNPTAFYLCASSLHRGLSEKLFFGSGTQLSVL.

The chain couples TRBV7-2 to TRBJ2-7; TRBD2 agrees at 10 bases. The J segment lost 1 base and the V segment lost 0 bases, leaving 6 bases of the junction unmatched. The germline V gene has CDR1 SGHTA and CDR2 FQGNSA. This CDR3 is 17 amino acids long. The CDR3 sequence is CASSLASGGPASYEQYF. The CDR3 coding sequence is TGTGCCAGCAGCTTAGCTAGCGGGGGGCCGGCGTCCTACGAGCAGTACTTC.

This clonotype has a count of ten or more. The rearrangement links TRBV11-1 to TRBJ1-2, with no clear D. Germline V gene sequence: CDR1 SGHAT, CDR2 FQDESV (reference sequence). V dropped 5 bases and J dropped 9 bases, with 16 bases sitting between them. The CDR3 is made up of 13 amino acids. CDR3 protein: CASSPLQAGSYTF. CDR3 DNA sequence: TGTGCCAGCAGCCCCCTTCAGGCTGGGAGCTACACCTTC. Variable domain in full (rest from reference TRBV11-1 and TRBJ1-2): EAEVAQSPRYKITEKSQAVAFWCDPISGHATLYWYRQILGQGPELLVQFQDESVVDDSQLPKDRFSAERLKGVDSTLKIQPAELGDSAMYLCASSPLQAGSYTFGSGTRLTVV.

V gene TRBV2 combines with J gene TRBJ2-6; D tentatively reads TRBD1 or TRBD2 (6 bases each). This CDR3 contains 15 residues. V lost 8 bases and J lost 4, with 15 bases in between. Germline V lookup: CDR1 SNHLY, CDR2 FYNNEI. The CDR3 sequence is CASSQGGQGANVLTF. CDR3 nucleotide sequence: TGTGCCAGCTCCCAAGGGGGGCAGGGGGCCAACGTCCTGACTTTC.

With respect to this clonotype: A much larger clonotype is one base distant, so this may be a read error. The chain recombines TRBV19 with TRBJ1-2; 9 bases agree with TRBD1. This CDR3 has 14 residues. Germline V gene lookup returns CDR1 LNHDA and CDR2 SQIVND (reference sequence). In DNA, the CDR3 is TGTGCCAGTAGGGGGACAGGGATGGGATATGGCCACACCTTC. Its translation is CASRGTGMGYGHTF.

In its sample, this clonotype was seen a few times. The junction departs from germline at one end; a sequencing error may be responsible. This rearrangement joins TRBV24-1 to TRBJ2-2, with no clear D. Germline loops: CDR1 KGHDR, CDR2 SFDVKD. The CDR3 is 14 residues long. The DNA of the CDR3 is TGTGCCAGCAGTTATAGCCGATTGACCGGGGAGCTGTTTTTT. This sequence encodes CASSYSRLTGELFF.

This clonotype occurred a few times. The chain carries TRBV27 and TRBJ2-7, with a tentative D call TRBD2 (6 bases). Germline V CDR1 and CDR2: MNHEY, SMNVEV (reference sequence). This CDR3 spans 16 amino acids. V shed 0 bases and J shed 3 bases, with 15 bases lying between them. Here the CDR3 DNA reads TGTGCCAGCAGTTTATCGGGTGGCCTAGCGAACTACGAGCAGTACTTC. This translates into CASSLSGGLANYEQYF.

The CDR3 protein is CSVEKGAEAFF. DNA of the CDR3: TGCAGCGTTGAAAAGGGCGCTGAAGCTTTCTTT. The chain is built from TRBV29-1 and TRBJ1-1; no definite D call. The CDR3 is 11 amino acids. Germline V lookup: CDR1 SQVTM, CDR2 ANQGSEA. Trimming took off 2 bases at V and 6 bases at J, with 7 bases between the two ends.

V gene TRBV10-3 combines with J gene TRBJ1-4, with TRBD1 identical over 7 bases. CDR1 and CDR2 from the germline V gene are ENHRY and SYGVKD. The CDR3 is made up of 15 amino acids. V was clipped by 10 bases and J by 4 bases; unmatched bases: 12. Written as DNA, the CDR3 is TGTGCCAGCAGGCCGACAGGGACTCTTAATGAAAAACTGTTTTTT. Its protein product is CASRPTGTLNEKLFF.

The chain links TRBV7-9 to TRBJ2-5; no clear D gene. CDR3 length: 9 amino acids. Trimming removed 5 bases at V and 14 bases at J, with 9 bases between. CDR1 and CDR2 (germline): SEHNR, FQNEAQ (reference sequence). CDR3: CASSISRYF. In DNA, the CDR3 is TGTGCCAGCAGCATATCCCGATACTTC.

This clonotype was observed at least ten times. V and J are TRBV2 and TRBJ2-5; no clear D gene. Trimming removed 6 bases from V and 0 bases from J, with 20 bases in between. Germline CDR1 is SNHLY and CDR2 is FYNNEI. The CDR3 is 17 residues long. For the CDR3, the DNA is TGTGCCAGCAGGTCGGAAGGGATTCTGACAAACCAAGAGACCCAGTACTTC. Its protein is CASRSEGILTNQETQYF.

This chain joins TRBV2 and TRBJ1-5; TRBD1 matches at 10 bases. The CDR3 covers 22 residues. The germline CDR1 and CDR2 sequences are SNHLY and FYNNEI. Germline trimming cut 3 bases from V and 7 bases from J; bases unmatched to any gene: 27. Here the CDR3 DNA reads TGTGCCAGCAGTGAGGGGACAGGGGCCACCGGGGCTGCTGGCACGGGAGAACAGCCCCAGCATTTT. Its protein is CASSEGTGATGAAGTGEQPQHF.

In this sample, this clonotype turned up many times. V is TRBV19 and J is TRBJ1-1, with TRBD1 as a possible D gene (6 bases). Germline CDR1 LNHDA, CDR2 SQIVND (reference sequence). The V gene lost 6 bases and the J gene lost 3 bases, with 14 bases spanning the gap. The CDR3 loop spans 14 amino acids. The CDR3 DNA follows: TGTGCCAGTAGAGCCCCGGGGGCTGACACTGAAGCTTTCTTT. Amino acids: CASRAPGADTEAFF.

This clonotype was picked up many times. The rearrangement links TRBV15 to TRBJ2-7; D possibly uses TRBD1 or TRBD2 (5 bases each). This CDR3 has 14 residues. CDR1 is LNHNV, CDR2 YYDKDF, per germline (reference sequence). V lost 0 bases and J 2 bases, leaving 8 bases between the germline ends. Written as DNA, the CDR3 is TGTGCCACCAGCAGAGAAGGGGACCCCTACGAGCAGTACTTC. Translating gives CATSREGDPYEQYF.

CDR3 region: CASSQGDYKDITQYF. The DNA for the CDR3 is TGTGCCAGCAGCCAGGGGGACTATAAGGATATAACGCAGTATTTT. The chain is built from TRBV14 and TRBJ2-3, with 7 bases lining up with TRBD2. The CDR3 extends over 15 amino acids. Germline-derived CDR1 and CDR2 are SGHDN and FVKESK. J gave up 9 bases and V 3 bases, and 12 bases lay outside the gene matches. The full variable domain, in which reference TRBV14 and TRBJ2-3 provide the parts outside the CDR3, is EAGVTQFPSHSVIEKGQTVTLRCDPISGHDNLYWYRRVMGKEIKFLLHFVKESKQDESGMPNNRFLAERTGGTYSTLKVQPAELEDSGVYFCASSQGDYKDITQYFGPGTRLTVL.

This clonotype was recorded at least ten times. The V gene is TRBV5-6, the J gene TRBJ1-2, with D possibly matching TRBD1 (6 bases). This CDR3 is built from 17 residues. Germline-derived CDR1 and CDR2 are SGHDT and YYEEEE. The germline V and J ends were trimmed by 4 bases and 5 bases, with 24 bases remaining between them. The CDR3 region is CASSHVLFGGTKYGYTF. The CDR3 region has the DNA TGTGCCAGCAGCCACGTATTGTTTGGGGGGACAAAATATGGCTACACCTTC. Full variable domain (rest looked up from reference TRBV5-6 and TRBJ1-2): DAGVTQSPTHLIKTRGQQVTLRCSPKSGHDTVSWYQQALGQGPQFIFQYYEEEERQRGNFPDRFSGHQFPNYSSELNVNALLLGDSALYLCASSHVLFGGTKYGYTFGSGTRLTVV.

This clonotype occurred many times. The chain recombines TRBV7-3 with TRBJ2-2, with no clear D. This CDR3 comprises 14 residues. V was cut by 6 bases and J by 0 bases, with 8 bases left in between. The V gene's germline CDR1 is SGHTA and CDR2 FQGTGA. CDR3 residues: CASRRTSNTGELFF. In DNA, the CDR3 is TGTGCCAGCAGGAGGACGTCGAACACCGGGGAGCTGTTTTTT.

In its sample, this clonotype was seen many times. The V and J genes are TRBV7-3 and TRBJ2-6; 7 bases fit TRBD1. Germline V CDR1 and CDR2: SGHTA, FQGTGA. Trimming removed 2 bases from V and 0 bases from J; junction bases left unmatched: 7. CDR3 length equals 18 residues. CDR3 residues: CASSLYGTEPSGANVLTF. The CDR3 DNA reads TGTGCCAGCAGCTTATACGGGACAGAGCCCTCTGGGGCCAACGTCCTGACTTTC.

This clonotype came up many times. This rearrangement joins TRBV7-8 to TRBJ2-5, with D perhaps matching TRBD1 (6 bases). The CDR3 totals 17 residues. V gave up 1 base and J gave up 4 bases, with 19 bases separating them. Germline CDR1 SGHVS, CDR2 FQNEAQ. The CDR3, as DNA: TGTGCCAGCAGCTTAGAACCTCCGGGACATGGAGGAGAGACCCAGTACTTC. Translated: CASSLEPPGHGGETQYF.

On this clonotype itself: With a much larger clone just one base away, this may be a read error. The V gene is TRBV10-3, the J gene TRBJ2-7; D remains unclear. This CDR3 is built from 13 residues. Germline CDR1 reads ENHRY; CDR2 reads SYGVKD. The CDR3 nucleotides read TGTGCCAGCAGTTCCGTGGTCTCCTGCGAGCAGTACTTC. Amino acid sequence: CASSSVVSCEQYF.

Points on this clonotype: The germline gene is not matched at one end of the junction; a read error may be the cause. The V gene is TRBV10-3, the J gene TRBJ2-5; D not certain. The germline V gene has CDR1 ENHRY and CDR2 SYGVKD. This CDR3 spans 14 amino acids. CDR3 sequence reads: CASSDELDQETQYF. The CDR3 bases are TGTGCCAGCAGTGATGAATTGGATCAAGAGACCCAGTACTTC.